The clone carrying this TCR beta chain came up many times. Its antigen is undetermined. Regions amplified from RNA transcripts were the TCR beta CDR3 regions. First-round RT-PCR with HTBI primers amplified the TCR CDR3 region. TCRdb independently ran MiXCR on the multiplex PCR reads; one entry per CDR3 protein. The table has 300,000 to 450,000 distinct CDR3 sequences, less than 20% seen once. The trim removed 4 bases at V and 5 bases at J, leaving 4 bases unmatched. Germline CDR1 and CDR2: LGHNA and YSLEER. The CDR3 contains 14 residues. These data are taken from a study of T cells in Graves' hyperthyroidism and ophthalmopathy. Broader study findings: Blood shared most expanded thyroid clonotypes above 0.001.

An approximately 10 ml volume of fresh peripheral blood provided the PBMCs. The rearrangement links TRBV4-3 to TRBJ1-5, with 8 nucleotides matching TRBD1. The sample consisted of blood. This sequence originates from a woman in her forties with Graves' ophthalmopathy. CDR3 nucleotide sequence: TGCGCCAGCAGCCCCCTACAGGGGGATCAGCCCCAGCATTTT. The encoded protein is CASSPLQGDQPQHF.